The next 18 T cell receptor beta chains were all read from a single sample in a study of blood T cells in healthy people across ages. Then a second PCR, running roughly 7 to 11 cycles, was carried out with a sample-barcoded 5' primer and a J-beta primer mix. TCRdb passed the 5' RACE reads through MiXCR, listing each CDR3 protein once. Seen here are about 1.6 million distinct CDR3 sequences, roughly 30% observed once, and the top ten hold roughly 12%. The sequencing input was blood. The receptors originated from a woman aged 25 to 45 in good health.

The V and J genes are TRBV7-2 and TRBJ2-5; D possibly corresponds to TRBD2 (5 bases). Germline V gives CDR1 SGHTA, CDR2 FQGNSA. V lost 0 bases and J lost 5, with 10 bases in between. The CDR3 length is 14 residues. CDR3 coding DNA: TGTGCCAGCAGCTTAGCTATATCGGGGGAGACCCAGTACTTC. Translating it yields CASSLAISGETQYF.

The chain combines TRBV7-3 with TRBJ2-5; 10 bases line up with TRBD2. V was clipped by 2 bases and J by 4 bases; unmatched bases: 7. The germline CDR1 and CDR2 sequences are SGHTA and FQGTGA. The CDR3 spans 16 residues. The CDR3 nucleotides read TGTGCCAGCAGCTTATCAGCGGGGGGGCCCGGAGAGACCCAGTACTTC. It encodes CASSLSAGGPGETQYF.

This clonotype was observed at least ten times. J is TRBJ2-7 and V is TRBV27; no clear D. With 0 bases removed from V and 5 bases from J, the gap between germline ends came to 8 bases. CDR1 MNHEY and CDR2 SMNVEV come from the germline V gene (reference sequence). CDR3 length equals 13 residues. CDR3 sequence: CASSLSRIHEQYF. CDR3 nucleotides: TGTGCCAGCAGTTTATCTAGGATCCACGAGCAGTACTTC.

In this sample, this clonotype turned up a few times. The chain is built from TRBV5-6 and TRBJ1-2; no clear D. Trimming left V 3 bases short and J 4 bases short, with 10 bases between. CDR3 length: 13 residues. Germline loops: CDR1 SGHDT, CDR2 YYEEEE. The chain's CDR3 is CASSWATGYGYTF. The CDR3 nucleotides read TGTGCCAGCAGCTGGGCGACCGGCTATGGCTACACCTTC. The whole variable domain, remainder taken from reference TRBV5-6 and TRBJ1-2, is DAGVTQSPTHLIKTRGQQVTLRCSPKSGHDTVSWYQQALGQGPQFIFQYYEEEERQRGNFPDRFSGHQFPNYSSELNVNALLLGDSALYLCASSWATGYGYTFGSGTRLTVV.

The chain joins TRBV5-1 to TRBJ2-1, with D maybe TRBD1 (7 bases). This CDR3 is 18 amino acids long. The V gene's germline CDR1 is SGHRS and CDR2 YFSETQ. The V gene lost 4 bases and the J gene lost 10 bases, with 30 bases spanning the gap. CDR3 loop: CASSPGRGAAQITYEQFF. The CDR3 DNA reads as TGCGCCAGCAGCCCGGGCAGGGGGGCTGCTCAAATCACCTACGAGCAGTTCTTC.

This clonotype appeared many times. The chain employs TRBV10-3 and TRBJ2-5; D assignment may be TRBD1 or TRBD2 (5 bases each). Germline loops: CDR1 ENHRY, CDR2 SYGVKD. The V end was cut by 8 bases, the J end by 4 bases, with 14 bases between. The CDR3 totals 13 residues. The CDR3 protein is CAIRDQEAETQYF. The CDR3 nucleotides are TGTGCCATCCGGGACCAGGAGGCAGAGACCCAGTACTTC.

There are a few counts of this clonotype. The chain has TRBV4-1 and TRBJ2-5; D unclear. V was clipped by 1 base and J by 2 bases, with 8 bases between them. The CDR3 totals 14 residues. Germline CDR1 reads MGHRA; CDR2 reads YSYEKL. CDR3 nucleotide sequence: TGCGCCAGCAGCCAAGGGTCCTTACAAGAGACCCAGTACTTC. It encodes CASSQGSLQETQYF.

The chain recombines TRBV7-9 with TRBJ2-7; D gene uncertain. V shed 4 bases and J shed 2 bases, with 12 bases lying between them. Germline V gene sequence: CDR1 SEHNR, CDR2 FQNEAQ (reference sequence). The CDR3 runs 14 residues. In DNA, the CDR3 is TGTGCCAGCAGCTCCCCTGGACCAGCCTACGAGCAGTACTTC. Its protein is CASSSPGPAYEQYF.

This clonotype was observed at least ten times. The V and J genes are TRBV30 and TRBJ2-7; D gene unclear. V lost 0 bases and J lost 5, with 14 bases in between. Germline V gives CDR1 GTSNPN, CDR2 SVGIG (reference sequence). The CDR3 length is 14 residues. CDR3 nucleotide sequence: TGTGCCTGGAGTGTATACCGGTTAACCGACGAGCAGTACTTC. Encoded protein: CAWSVYRLTDEQYF.

Note on this clonotype: An end of the junction does not agree with germline; a read error may underlie this. The chain employs TRBV3-1 and TRBJ1-5; no definite D call. The CDR3 spans 13 residues. Germline loops: CDR1 LGHDT, CDR2 YNNKEL (reference sequence). The CDR3 is CAGSTLSGQPQHF. CDR3 in DNA: TGTGCCGGCAGTACATTGAGTGGCCAGCCCCAGCATTTT.

In its sample, this clonotype was seen many times. The rearrangement uses TRBV20-1 and TRBJ2-7, with D perhaps matching TRBD1 (5 bases). Between the trimmed V and J ends, which lost 2 bases and 6 bases, there was a span of 14 bases. Germline V lookup: CDR1 DFQATT, CDR2 SNEGSKA (reference sequence). The CDR3 length is 13 residues. CDR3 DNA: TGCAGTGCTAGAATGGCAGGGAAGACCGAGCAGTACTTC. Translating it yields CSARMAGKTEQYF.

This clonotype appeared a few times. The chain joins TRBV5-5 to TRBJ1-5; TRBD1 matches 12 bases. The CDR3 sequence is 19 residues long. Germline trimming cut 4 bases from V and 1 base from J; bases unmatched to any gene: 12. Germline V CDR1 and CDR2: SGHKS, YYEKEE (reference sequence). CDR3 residues: CASSPKTGTGGLSNQPQHF. CDR3 DNA: TGTGCCAGCAGCCCGAAAACTGGGACAGGGGGCTTAAGCAATCAGCCCCAGCATTTT.

With respect to this clonotype: A read error may account for a junction end that differs from germline. The V call is TRBV5-1, the J call TRBJ2-3, with TRBD2 identical over 11 bases. This CDR3 has 18 residues. Per germline, CDR1 SGHRS and CDR2 YFSETQ. This CDR3 reads CASSLGLAGYRQTDTQCF. The CDR3 coding sequence is TGCGCCAGCAGCTTGGGACTAGCGGGATATCGTCAGACAGATACGCAGTGTTTT. Full variable domain (missing parts from reference TRBV5-1 and TRBJ2-3): KAGVTQTPRYLIKTRGQQVTLSCSPISGHRSVSWYQQTPGQGLQFLFEYFSETQRNKGNFPGRFSGRQFSNSRSEMNVSTLELGDSALYLCASSLGLAGYRQTDTQCFGPGTRLTVL.

The chain is built from TRBV18 and TRBJ2-6; unclear D gene. CDR3 length: 17 amino acids. In germline, CDR1 is KGHSH, CDR2 LQKENI. V was shortened by 1 base and J by 3 bases, with 13 bases between the two germline ends. The CDR3, as DNA: TGTGCCAGCTCACCACAGGGTATAGGTTATGGGGCCAACGTCCTGACTTTC. Protein sequence: CASSPQGIGYGANVLTF.

The chain is built from TRBV20-1 and TRBJ1-1; TRBD1 is a possible D gene (6 bases). Germline V gene data show CDR1 as DFQATT and CDR2 as SNEGSKA (reference sequence). Between the trimmed V and J ends, which lost 3 bases and 3 bases, there was a span of 17 bases. This CDR3 is built from 15 residues. CDR3 DNA: TGCAGTGCTAGGGACAGTCGCCTGGGATACACTGAAGCTTTCTTT. Translation gives CSARDSRLGYTEAFF.

The chain combines TRBV12-3 or TRBV12-4 with TRBJ2-1, with D maybe TRBD2 (6 bases). The CDR3 has 10 residues. Trimming cost V 2 bases and J 15 bases, with 8 bases left between them. CDR3 amino acids: CASSLSGLFF. The CDR3 DNA reads as TGTGCCAGCAGTTTAAGCGGGTTGTTCTTC.

This clonotype was picked up a small number of times. The genes are TRBV27 and TRBJ1-1; 8 bases are a match to TRBD1. The V gene's germline CDR1 is MNHEY and CDR2 SMNVEV (reference sequence). This CDR3 contains 13 residues. V lost 8 bases, J lost 7 bases, and 9 bases stayed unmatched. The CDR3 nucleotides are TGTGCCAGCCACGGACAGGGACTAGTTGAAGCTTTCTTT. It is translated as CASHGQGLVEAFF.

The rearrangement uses TRBV25-1 and TRBJ2-7; D gene uncertain. The CDR3 is 12 amino acids. V gave up 1 base and J gave up 5 bases, with 6 bases separating them. Germline loops: CDR1 MGHDK, CDR2 SYGVNS. CDR3 in DNA: TGTGCCAGCAGTGAATTAGAGAACGAGCAGTACTTC. Its translation: CASSELENEQYF.